These 29 T cell receptor beta chains came from one sample sequenced in a study of resident and recirculating memory T cells in vitiligo. The repertoire was sequenced with immunoSEQ multiplex PCR; TCRdb's copy has only in-frame clones and lacks some. This table has 35,000 to 45,000 clones, around 90% appearing once. The sequencing input was blood. These receptors all stem from a male donor with vitiligo.

The chain carries TRBV9 and TRBJ2-3; 12 nucleotides align to TRBD2. V trimming: 5 bases; J trimming: 4 bases; junction bases outside the gene matches: 5. The CDR3 is 15 amino acids. Germline lookup yields CDR1 SGDLS and CDR2 YYNGEE. In DNA form, the CDR3 reads TGTGCCAGCAGTCTGGGACTAGCGGGCTCAGATACGCAGTATTTT. Translation gives CASSLGLAGSDTQYF.

This chain joins TRBV4-1 and TRBJ2-5, with D possibly TRBD1 on 6 matching bases. The V and J ends lost 0 bases and 5 bases respectively, with 13 bases between them. The CDR3 runs 15 residues. Per germline, CDR1 MGHRA and CDR2 YSYEKL. The CDR3 region is CASSQEVRGRETQYF. In DNA, the CDR3 is TGCGCCAGCAGCCAAGAGGTCAGGGGCAGGGAGACCCAGTACTTC.

The chain combines TRBV27 with TRBJ2-3, with TRBD2 matching 10 bases. Unmatched junction bases numbered 2, after V lost 3 bases and J lost 2 bases. Germline V CDR1 and CDR2: MNHEY, SMNVEV (reference sequence). The CDR3 spans 15 residues. In nucleotides, the CDR3 is TGTGCCAGCAGTTTTAGCGGGGGGCCCACAGATACGCAGTATTTT. Its protein product is CASSFSGGPTDTQYF.

This chain connects TRBV7-9 to TRBJ2-4; TRBD2 might be the D (6 bases). The CDR3 covers 15 residues. The V gene's germline CDR1 is SEHNR and CDR2 FQNEAQ (reference sequence). V was clipped by 5 bases and J by 0 bases, with 11 bases between them. This CDR3 is CASSRDSLAKNIQYF. CDR3 coding DNA: TGTGCCAGCAGCCGGGACTCTTTAGCCAAAAACATTCAGTACTTC.

The V call is TRBV5-1, the J call TRBJ2-7; D is ambiguous. Germline V CDR1 and CDR2: SGHRS, YFSETQ. V was shortened by 8 bases and J by 2 bases, with 14 bases between the two germline ends. This CDR3 is 13 amino acids long. The CDR3 nucleotides are TGCGCCAGTATGGAACAGATAACCTACGAGCAGTACTTC. Translation gives CASMEQITYEQYF.

CDR3: CASSLARRQETQYF. The CDR3, as DNA: TGTGCCAGCAGCTTAGCGCGCCGACAAGAGACCCAGTACTTC. This sequence joins TRBV7-6 and TRBJ2-5, with D unclear. Germline values: CDR1 SGHVS, CDR2 FNYEAQ. The CDR3 has 14 amino acids. The V end lost 0 bases, the J end lost 2 bases, and 7 bases lay between the germline ends.

The chain is built from TRBV15 and TRBJ2-4; no reliable D call. Germline V gene data show CDR1 as LNHNV and CDR2 as YYDKDF (reference sequence). The V gene lost 3 bases and the J gene lost 0 bases, with 12 bases spanning the gap. CDR3 length: 16 residues. The CDR3 bases are TGTGCCACCAGCAGGAGTTCCCCGGTAGCCAAAAACATTCAGTACTTC. Protein product: CATSRSSPVAKNIQYF.

This clone appeared a single time. The rearrangement joins TRBV29-1 to TRBJ2-4, with D perhaps matching TRBD2 (5 bases). CDR1 and CDR2 from the germline V gene are SQVTM and ANQGSEA. This CDR3 is built from 13 residues. Trimming removed 4 bases at V and 0 bases at J, with 7 bases between. CDR3 loop: CSVGGLAKNIQYF. CDR3 bases: TGCAGCGTTGGCGGACTAGCCAAAAACATTCAGTACTTC. The full variable domain, with the rest looked up from reference TRBV29-1 and TRBJ2-4, is SAVISQKPSRDICQRGTSLTIQCQVDSQVTMMFWYRQQPGQSLTLIATANQGSEATYESGFVIDKFPISRPNLTFSTLTVSNMSPEDSSIYLCSVGGLAKNIQYFGAGTRLSVL.

As DNA, the CDR3 is TGTGCCAGAAGCGAGATGGGGGGGATATTTCCCCTTTTGTGCGAGCAGTACTTC. Its translation: CARSEMGGIFPLLCEQYF. This rearrangement joins TRBV5-3 to TRBJ2-7, with 7 bases matching TRBD2. TRBV5-3 is treated as an ORF (open reading frame) with a function not yet certain. This CDR3 has 18 amino acids. Trimming at V came to 4 bases and at J to 6 bases, leaving 22 bases not matched to a gene.

The table lists this clone with a few counts. V usage is TRBV30 and J usage is TRBJ2-6; maybe TRBD2 (6 bases). Germline CDR1 is GTSNPN and CDR2 is SVGIG (reference sequence). V was shortened by 7 bases and J by 2 bases, with 12 bases between the two germline ends. This CDR3 comprises 14 residues. For the CDR3, the DNA is TGTGCCTCCTTGAGCGGGCCTGGGGCCAACGTCCTGACTTTC. Its protein product is CASLSGPGANVLTF.

J is TRBJ1-2 and V is TRBV4-1, with D possibly matching TRBD1 (5 bases). From germline, CDR1 is MGHRA and CDR2 YSYEKL. With 2 bases removed from V and 3 bases from J, the gap between germline ends came to 13 bases. This CDR3 contains 15 residues. CDR3 region: CASSQPGIGDYGYTF. The DNA of the CDR3 is TGCGCCAGCAGCCAACCAGGGATCGGAGACTATGGCTACACCTTC.

The J gene is TRBJ1-2, the V gene TRBV4-2, with a tentative D call TRBD1 (5 bases). V lost 8 bases to trimming and J lost 4 bases, with 14 bases between them. The CDR3 runs to 13 residues. Per germline, CDR1 LGHNA and CDR2 YNFKEQ. This chain's CDR3 is CASGGAGGYGYTF. The CDR3 bases are TGTGCCAGCGGGGGTGCGGGGGGCTATGGCTACACCTTC.

The V gene is TRBV5-8, the J gene TRBJ2-2; D is possibly TRBD1 (6 bases). V was shortened by 4 bases and J by 6 bases, with 13 bases between the two germline ends. Looked up from germline, CDR1 is SGHTS and CDR2 is YDEGEE. This CDR3 contains 14 residues. CDR3 DNA sequence: TGTGCCAGCAGCGTGACAGGTATAGCCGGGGAGCTGTTTTTT. It yields the protein CASSVTGIAGELFF.

This clone came up once. This chain links TRBV7-2 with TRBJ2-2, with 9 bases aligning to TRBD1. There are 17 residues in the CDR3. CDR1 SGHTA and CDR2 FQGNSA come from the germline V gene. Germline trimming cut 10 bases from V and 7 bases from J; bases unmatched to any gene: 19. In DNA form, the CDR3 reads TGTGCCAACACGGGGGGACAGGGATTTTTAGGAGTCGGGGAGCTGTTTTTT. Translation: CANTGGQGFLGVGELFF.

The chain uses TRBV18 and TRBJ1-1; TRBD1 matches 9 bases. The CDR3 runs 18 residues. CDR1 and CDR2 (germline): KGHSH, LQKENI. V gave up 2 bases and J gave up 5 bases; unmatched junction bases: 15. CDR3 in amino acids: CASSPIPTWTGAGTEAFF. The CDR3 nucleotides are TGTGCCAGCTCACCAATACCAACCTGGACAGGGGCTGGGACTGAAGCTTTCTTT.

The chain combines TRBV11-3 with TRBJ2-2; tentative D call: TRBD1 (6 bases). The CDR3 extends over 15 amino acids. Germline values: CDR1 SGHNT, CDR2 YENEEA. Trimming shortened V by 8 bases and J by 4 bases, and 17 bases separated the two germline ends. This chain's CDR3 is CASSKQGRGTGELFF. The CDR3 DNA reads TGTGCCAGCTCTAAACAGGGCCGTGGCACCGGGGAGCTGTTTTTT.

For the CDR3, the DNA is TGTGCCAGCAGCGAACGGGACAGGGCGAGGGGAAACTATGGCTACACCTTC. This codes for CASSERDRARGNYGYTF. The chain recombines TRBV9 with TRBJ1-2; 9 nucleotides line up with TRBD1. Germline V CDR1 and CDR2: SGDLS, YYNGEE. J gave up 2 bases and V 3 bases, and 11 bases lay outside the gene matches. There are 17 residues in the CDR3. The variable domain in full, with the rest retrieved from reference TRBV9 and TRBJ1-2, is DSGVTQTPKHLITATGQRVTLRCSPRSGDLSVYWYQQSLDQGLQFLIQYYNGEERAKGNILERFSAQQFPDLHSELNLSSLELGDSALYFCASSERDRARGNYGYTFGSGTRLTVV.

The table lists this clone with a few counts. The chain uses TRBV4-2 and TRBJ2-1; D may be TRBD1 (6 bases). Looked up from germline, CDR1 is LGHNA and CDR2 is YNFKEQ. Trimming removed 1 base from V and 5 bases from J, with 15 bases in between. The CDR3 has 16 residues. The CDR3 sequence: CASSQAYPGQDNEQFF. As DNA, the CDR3 is TGTGCCAGCAGCCAAGCTTACCCGGGACAAGACAATGAGCAGTTCTTC.

This chain links TRBV9 with TRBJ2-3; D is uncertain. Germline CDR1 is SGDLS and CDR2 is YYNGEE. The CDR3 contains 11 residues. Trimming took off 3 bases at V and 8 bases at J, with 7 bases between the two ends. CDR3 in amino acids: CASSAAGTQYF. CDR3 bases: TGTGCCAGCAGCGCCGCAGGTACGCAGTATTTT. The whole variable domain, filled in from reference TRBV9 and TRBJ2-3, reads DSGVTQTPKHLITATGQRVTLRCSPRSGDLSVYWYQQSLDQGLQFLIQYYNGEERAKGNILERFSAQQFPDLHSELNLSSLELGDSALYFCASSAAGTQYFGPGTRLTVL.

The V call is TRBV2, the J call TRBJ2-3; TRBD2 is a possible D gene (5 bases). This CDR3 has 15 residues. Germline lookup yields CDR1 SNHLY and CDR2 FYNNEI. Trimming left V 4 bases short and J 4 bases short, with 15 bases between. The CDR3: CASSGRLAGPDTQYF. The CDR3 DNA reads as TGTGCCAGCAGTGGTCGACTGGCGGGTCCAGATACGCAGTATTTT.

The chain has TRBV7-2 and TRBJ2-3; 8 bases agree with TRBD2. The CDR3 is 15 amino acids. J was trimmed by 2 bases and V by 5 bases; bases with no gene match: 6. Germline V gene lookup returns CDR1 SGHTA and CDR2 FQGNSA. The CDR3: CASSRYSGNTDTQYF. The DNA of the CDR3 is TGTGCCAGCAGCCGATATAGCGGGAACACAGATACGCAGTATTTT.

The chain combines TRBV5-1 with TRBJ2-6, with D hard to call. Deletions cut 0 bases from V and 0 bases from J, with 10 bases between. Germline lookup yields CDR1 SGHRS and CDR2 YFSETQ. CDR3 size: 17 residues. The chain's CDR3 is CASSLERPGSGANVLTF. CDR3 DNA sequence: TGCGCCAGCAGCTTGGAAAGGCCGGGCTCTGGGGCCAACGTCCTGACTTTC.

The chain couples TRBV9 to TRBJ2-1; 9 bases are shared with TRBD2. Trimming at V came to 0 bases and at J to 8 bases, leaving 12 bases not matched to a gene. The CDR3 has 17 residues. Per germline, CDR1 SGDLS and CDR2 YYNGEE. The CDR3 DNA sequence: TGTGCCAGCAGCGTAGATGGCGGGGGGGCCGTTCTGGATGAGCAGTTCTTC. This encodes CASSVDGGGAVLDEQFF.

The chain joins TRBV4-2 to TRBJ2-6; perhaps TRBD2 as D (5 bases). Germline CDR1 LGHNA, CDR2 YNFKEQ. V dropped 1 base and J dropped 2 bases, with 9 bases sitting between them. The CDR3 is made up of 16 amino acids. CDR3 bases: TGTGCCAGCAGCCAAGTGCGAGGGACTGGGGCCAACGTCCTGACTTTC. Translation gives CASSQVRGTGANVLTF.

The chain has TRBV19 and TRBJ1-1; possibly TRBD1 for D (6 bases). Trimming stripped 4 bases from V and 7 bases from J, with 19 bases between. Germline CDR1 and CDR2: LNHDA and SQIVND (reference sequence). The CDR3 is 15 amino acids. In DNA form, the CDR3 reads TGTGCCAGTAGTACATATTCAGGGGTTCGGTTTGAAGCTTTCTTT. Translating gives CASSTYSGVRFEAFF.

This clone came up once. V usage is TRBV29-1 and J usage is TRBJ1-2; maybe TRBD1 (6 bases). Germline CDR1 and CDR2: SQVTM and ANQGSEA. CDR3 length: 12 amino acids. V was trimmed by 7 bases and J by 8 bases, leaving 17 bases between them. CDR3 nucleotides: TGCAGCGCGGGGGGACAAATCGACGGCTACACCTTC. Translated, it gives CSAGGQIDGYTF.

The chain couples TRBV7-2 to TRBJ2-1; D possibly corresponds to TRBD1 (6 bases). This CDR3 has 15 residues. V shed 5 bases and J shed 8 bases, with 19 bases lying between them. Germline V gene sequence: CDR1 SGHTA, CDR2 FQGNSA. DNA for the CDR3: TGTGCCAGCAGCGCCGCCGGGACAATGAGCCATGAGCAGTTCTTC. Protein product: CASSAAGTMSHEQFF.

Details on this clone: Because the CDR3's place on the DNA is in doubt, the DNA is left out and the CDR3 is given as listed by TCRdb. The chain carries TRBV2 and TRBJ2-4; the table's D call of TRBD1 was not tested on the DNA. Both ends counted, the CDR3 spans 14 residues. Germline V lookup: CDR1 SNHLY, CDR2 FYNNEI. CDR3 sequence: CASSELFFAQGEYF.

V and J are TRBV11-2 and TRBJ1-3, with 7 nucleotides matching TRBD1. V trimming: 5 bases; J trimming: 0 bases; junction bases outside the gene matches: 7. CDR1 and CDR2 from the germline V gene are SGHAT and FQNNGV. This CDR3 has 16 amino acids. CDR3 in amino acids: CASSTWTGLSGNTIYF. For the CDR3, the DNA is TGTGCCAGCAGCACCTGGACAGGCCTCTCTGGAAACACCATATATTTT.